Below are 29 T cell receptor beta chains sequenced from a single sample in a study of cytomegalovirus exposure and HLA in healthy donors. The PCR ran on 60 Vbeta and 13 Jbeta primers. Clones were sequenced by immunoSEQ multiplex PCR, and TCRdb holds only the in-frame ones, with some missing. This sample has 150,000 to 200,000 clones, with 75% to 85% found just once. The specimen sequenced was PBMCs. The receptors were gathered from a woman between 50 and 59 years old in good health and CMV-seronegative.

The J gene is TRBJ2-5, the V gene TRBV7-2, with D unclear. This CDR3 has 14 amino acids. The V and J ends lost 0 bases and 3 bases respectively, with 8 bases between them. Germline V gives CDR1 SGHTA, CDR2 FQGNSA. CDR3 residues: CASSLAAVKETQYF. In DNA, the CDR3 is TGTGCCAGCAGCTTAGCAGCTGTAAAAGAGACCCAGTACTTC.

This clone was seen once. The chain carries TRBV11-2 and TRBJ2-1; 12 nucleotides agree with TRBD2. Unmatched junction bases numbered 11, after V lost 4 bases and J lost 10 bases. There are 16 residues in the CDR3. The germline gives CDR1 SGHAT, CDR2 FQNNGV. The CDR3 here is CASSSTLAGGPEEQFF. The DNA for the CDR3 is TGTGCCAGCAGCTCCACACTAGCGGGGGGACCCGAGGAGCAGTTCTTC. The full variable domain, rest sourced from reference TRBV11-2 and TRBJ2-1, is EAGVAQSPRYKIIEKRQSVAFWCNPISGHATLYWYQQILGQGPKLLIQFQNNGVVDDSQLPKDRFSAERLKGVDSTLKIQPAKLEDSAVYLCASSSTLAGGPEEQFFGPGTRLTVL.

In nucleotides, the CDR3 is TGTGCCAGCAGTTCTCGGACAGGCGGAGGTGAAAAACTGTTTTTT. Amino acid sequence: CASSSRTGGGEKLFF. This chain joins TRBV2 and TRBJ1-4, with 7 bases matching TRBD1. The CDR3 runs 15 residues. V shed 5 bases, J shed 7 bases, and the junction held 10 bases outside the gene matches. From germline, CDR1 is SNHLY and CDR2 FYNNEI.

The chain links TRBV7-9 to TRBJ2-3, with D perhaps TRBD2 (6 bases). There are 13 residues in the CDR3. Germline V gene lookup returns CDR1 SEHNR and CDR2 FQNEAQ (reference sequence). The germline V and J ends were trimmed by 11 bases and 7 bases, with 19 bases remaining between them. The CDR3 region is CAGDSGNRNTQYF. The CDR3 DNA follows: TGTGCCGGGGACTCTGGGAACCGTAATACGCAGTATTTT.

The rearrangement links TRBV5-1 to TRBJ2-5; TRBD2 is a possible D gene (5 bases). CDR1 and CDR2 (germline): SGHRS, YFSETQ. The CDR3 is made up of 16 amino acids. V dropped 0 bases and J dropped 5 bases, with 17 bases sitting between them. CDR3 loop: CASSLGTYSSKETQYF. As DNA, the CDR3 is TGCGCCAGCAGCTTGGGGACCTACTCTAGCAAGGAGACCCAGTACTTC. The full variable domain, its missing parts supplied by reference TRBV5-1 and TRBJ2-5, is KAGVTQTPRYLIKTRGQQVTLSCSPISGHRSVSWYQQTPGQGLQFLFEYFSETQRNKGNFPGRFSGRQFSNSRSEMNVSTLELGDSALYLCASSLGTYSSKETQYFGPGTRLLVL.

CDR3 residues: CASSPRGTEAFF. The DNA for the CDR3 is TGTGCCAGCAGCCCTAGGGGCACTGAAGCTTTCTTT. This rearrangement joins TRBV7-2 to TRBJ1-1; possibly TRBD1 for D (5 bases). The CDR3 has 12 amino acids. Per the germline V gene, CDR1 is SGHTA and CDR2 is FQGNSA. With 5 bases removed from V and 4 bases from J, the gap between germline ends came to 8 bases.

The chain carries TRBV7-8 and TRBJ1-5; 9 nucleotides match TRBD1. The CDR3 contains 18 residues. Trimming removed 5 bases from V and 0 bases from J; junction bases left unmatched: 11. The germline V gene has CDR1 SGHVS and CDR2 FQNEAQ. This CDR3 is CASSPAGTGSISNQPQHF. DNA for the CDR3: TGTGCCAGCAGCCCGGCCGGGACAGGGTCCATTAGCAATCAGCCCCAGCATTTT.

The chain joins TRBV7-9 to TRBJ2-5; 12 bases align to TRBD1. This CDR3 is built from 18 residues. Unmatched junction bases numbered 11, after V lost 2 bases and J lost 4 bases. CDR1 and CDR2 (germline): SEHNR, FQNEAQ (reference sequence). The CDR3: CASSLRGGQGALGETQYF. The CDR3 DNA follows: TGTGCCAGCAGCTTACGTGGGGGACAGGGGGCTCTCGGAGAGACCCAGTACTTC.

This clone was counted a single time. CDR3 loop: CASRRDTSSYEQYF. The CDR3 DNA sequence: TGCGCCAGCCGCCGGGACACGAGCTCCTACGAGCAGTACTTC. The chain combines TRBV5-1 with TRBJ2-7, with a possible D match to TRBD1 (6 bases). The CDR3 runs to 14 residues. V gave up 7 bases and J gave up 0 bases, with 14 bases separating them. CDR1 is SGHRS, CDR2 YFSETQ, per germline.

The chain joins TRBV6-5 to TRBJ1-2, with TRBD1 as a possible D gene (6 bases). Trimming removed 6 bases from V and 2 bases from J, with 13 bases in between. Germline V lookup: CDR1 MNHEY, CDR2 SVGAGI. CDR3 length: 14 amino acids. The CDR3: CASRPGTSNYGYTF. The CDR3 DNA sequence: TGTGCCAGCAGGCCGGGGACATCGAACTATGGCTACACCTTC.

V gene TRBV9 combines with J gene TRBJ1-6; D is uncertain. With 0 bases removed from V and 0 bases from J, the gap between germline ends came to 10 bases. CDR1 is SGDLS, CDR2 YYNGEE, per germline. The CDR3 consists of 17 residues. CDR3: CASSVGPQSSYNSPLHF. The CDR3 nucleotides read TGTGCCAGCAGCGTAGGTCCACAAAGCTCCTATAATTCACCCCTCCACTTT.

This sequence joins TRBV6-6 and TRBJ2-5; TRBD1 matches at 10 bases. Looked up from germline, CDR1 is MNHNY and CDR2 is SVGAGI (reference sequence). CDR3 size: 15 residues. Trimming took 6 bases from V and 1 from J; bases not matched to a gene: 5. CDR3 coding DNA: TGTGCCAGCAGGGACAGGGGGAACACCCAAGAGACCCAGTACTTC. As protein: CASRDRGNTQETQYF.

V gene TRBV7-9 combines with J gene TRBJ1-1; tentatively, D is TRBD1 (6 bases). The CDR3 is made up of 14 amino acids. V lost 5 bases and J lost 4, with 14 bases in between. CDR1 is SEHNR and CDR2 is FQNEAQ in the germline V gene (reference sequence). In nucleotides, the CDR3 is TGTGCCAGCAGCGAACAGGGTTTTCGCACTGAAGCTTTCTTT. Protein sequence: CASSEQGFRTEAFF.

Here the CDR3 DNA reads TGTGCCACCAGTAGGGGCCCAGGAACAAATAGCAATCAGCCCCAGCATTTT. The encoded protein is CATSRGPGTNSNQPQHF. The rearrangement uses TRBV19 and TRBJ1-5, with D possibly TRBD1 on 5 matching bases. This CDR3 is built from 17 residues. Germline-derived CDR1 and CDR2 are LNHDA and SQIVND (reference sequence). The germline V and J ends were trimmed by 10 bases and 0 bases, with 22 bases remaining between them.

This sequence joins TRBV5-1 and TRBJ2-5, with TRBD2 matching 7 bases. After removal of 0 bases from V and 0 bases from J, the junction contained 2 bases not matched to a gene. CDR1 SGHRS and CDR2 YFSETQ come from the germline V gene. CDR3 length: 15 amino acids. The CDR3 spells CASSLDLADQETQYF. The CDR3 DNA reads TGCGCCAGCAGCTTGGACCTAGCGGACCAAGAGACCCAGTACTTC.

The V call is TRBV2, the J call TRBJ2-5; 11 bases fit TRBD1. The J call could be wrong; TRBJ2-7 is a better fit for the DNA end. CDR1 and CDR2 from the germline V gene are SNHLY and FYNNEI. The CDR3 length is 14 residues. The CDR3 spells CATKKPGQGDEQYF. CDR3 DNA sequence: TGTGCCACCAAAAAGCCGGGACAGGGGGACGAGCAGTACTTC.

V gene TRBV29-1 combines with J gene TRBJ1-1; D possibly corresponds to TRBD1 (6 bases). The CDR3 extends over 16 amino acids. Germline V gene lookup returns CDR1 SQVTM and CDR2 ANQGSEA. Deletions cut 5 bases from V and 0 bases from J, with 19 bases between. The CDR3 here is CSVRTGIGAMNTEAFF. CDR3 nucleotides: TGCAGCGTTCGCACAGGGATAGGGGCGATGAACACTGAAGCTTTCTTT.

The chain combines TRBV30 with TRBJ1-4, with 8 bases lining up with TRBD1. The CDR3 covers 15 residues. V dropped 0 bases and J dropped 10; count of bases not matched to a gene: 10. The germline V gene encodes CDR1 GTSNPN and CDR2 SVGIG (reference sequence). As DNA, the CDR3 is TGTGCCTGGAGTGTGGGGGGGACAGGCGCCGCAAAACTGTTTTTT. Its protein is CAWSVGGTGAAKLFF.

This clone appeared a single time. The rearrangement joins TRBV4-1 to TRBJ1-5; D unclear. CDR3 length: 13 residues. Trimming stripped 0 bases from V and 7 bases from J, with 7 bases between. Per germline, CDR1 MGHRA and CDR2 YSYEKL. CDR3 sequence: CASSQDPGQPQHF. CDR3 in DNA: TGCGCCAGCAGCCAAGATCCGGGGCAGCCCCAGCATTTT.

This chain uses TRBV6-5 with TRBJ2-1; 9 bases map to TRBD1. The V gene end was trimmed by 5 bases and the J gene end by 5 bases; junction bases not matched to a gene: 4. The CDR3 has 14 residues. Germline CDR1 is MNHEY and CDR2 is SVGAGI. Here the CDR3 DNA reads TGTGCCAGCAGTCGACAGGGGGTTAACAATGAGCAGTTCTTC. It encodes CASSRQGVNNEQFF.

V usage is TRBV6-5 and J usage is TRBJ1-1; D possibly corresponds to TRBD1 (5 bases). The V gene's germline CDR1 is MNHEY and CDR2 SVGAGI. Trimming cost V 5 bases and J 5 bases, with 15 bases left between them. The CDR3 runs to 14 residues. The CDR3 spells CASSARGRGTEAFF. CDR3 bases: TGTGCCAGCAGTGCCCGGGGACGGGGGACTGAAGCTTTCTTT.

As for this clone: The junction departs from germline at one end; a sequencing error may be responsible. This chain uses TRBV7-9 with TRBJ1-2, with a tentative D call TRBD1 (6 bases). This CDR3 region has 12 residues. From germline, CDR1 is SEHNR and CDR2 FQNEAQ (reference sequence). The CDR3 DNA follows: TGTTCCAGCAGCTTTAACAGGGAAGGCTACACCTTC. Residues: CSSSFNREGYTF. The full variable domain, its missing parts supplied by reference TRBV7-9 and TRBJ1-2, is DTGVSQNPRHKITKRGQNVTFRCDPISEHNRLYWYRQTLGQGPEFLTYFQNEAQLEKSRLLSDRFSAERPKGSFSTLEIQRTEQGDSAMYLCSSSFNREGYTFGSGTRLTVV.

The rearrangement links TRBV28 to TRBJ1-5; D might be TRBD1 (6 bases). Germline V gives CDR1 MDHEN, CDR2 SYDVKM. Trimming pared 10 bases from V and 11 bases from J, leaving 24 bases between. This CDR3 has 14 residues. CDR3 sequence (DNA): TGTGCCACAACCGGACAGCCTTCGTACGGGACCCAGCATTTT. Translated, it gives CATTGQPSYGTQHF.

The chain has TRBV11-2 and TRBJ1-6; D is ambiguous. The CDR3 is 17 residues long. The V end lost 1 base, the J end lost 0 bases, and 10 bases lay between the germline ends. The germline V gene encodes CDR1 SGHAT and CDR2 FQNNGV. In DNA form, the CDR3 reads TGTGCCAGCAGCTTAGGGGAGGCGAGCTCCTATAATTCACCCCTCCACTTT. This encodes CASSLGEASSYNSPLHF.

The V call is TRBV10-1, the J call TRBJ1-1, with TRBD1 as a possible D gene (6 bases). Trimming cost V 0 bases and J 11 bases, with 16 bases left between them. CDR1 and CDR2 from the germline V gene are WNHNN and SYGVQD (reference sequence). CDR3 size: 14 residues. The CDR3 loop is CASSESAAGRGAFF. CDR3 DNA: TGCGCCAGCAGTGAGTCGGCCGCCGGGAGGGGGGCTTTCTTT.

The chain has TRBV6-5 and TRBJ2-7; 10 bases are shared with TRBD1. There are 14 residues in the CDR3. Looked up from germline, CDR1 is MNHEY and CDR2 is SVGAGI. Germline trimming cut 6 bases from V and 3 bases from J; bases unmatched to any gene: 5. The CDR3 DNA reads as TGTGCCAGCAGCAAGGGGGACAGGGGCTACGAGCAGTACTTC. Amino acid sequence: CASSKGDRGYEQYF.

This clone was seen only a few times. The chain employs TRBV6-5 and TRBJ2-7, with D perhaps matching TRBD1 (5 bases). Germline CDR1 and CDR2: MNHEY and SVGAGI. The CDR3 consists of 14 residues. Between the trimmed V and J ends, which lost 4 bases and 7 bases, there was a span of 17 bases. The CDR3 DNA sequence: TGTGCCAGCAGTTCCCAAAGACAGATCCGGGAGCAGTACTTC. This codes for CASSSQRQIREQYF.

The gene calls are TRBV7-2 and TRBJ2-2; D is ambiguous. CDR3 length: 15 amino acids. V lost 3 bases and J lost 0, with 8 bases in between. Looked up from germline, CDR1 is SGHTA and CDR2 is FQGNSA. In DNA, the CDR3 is TGTGCCAGCAGCTTGTGGCAGGCGAACACCGGGGAGCTGTTTTTT. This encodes CASSLWQANTGELFF.

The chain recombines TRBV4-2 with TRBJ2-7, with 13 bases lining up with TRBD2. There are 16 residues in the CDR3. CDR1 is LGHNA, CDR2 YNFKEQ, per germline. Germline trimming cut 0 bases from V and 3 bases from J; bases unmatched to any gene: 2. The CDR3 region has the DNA TGTGCCAGCAGCCAAGAGGGACTAGCGGGAAGCTACGAGCAGTACTTC. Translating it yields CASSQEGLAGSYEQYF.